This is a list of T cell receptor beta chains from one sample in a study of shared clonotypes between healthy human individuals. TCRdb's copy holds only in-frame clones and misses some; the assay was immunoSEQ multiplex PCR. The sample holds 2,500,000 or so clones; roughly 92% are singletons and the top ten take over 0.12%. The sample was naive CD4+ T cells sorted from blood. These receptors came from a man aged 18-30 years in good health. CDR3s include the opening cysteine and the closing phenylalanine or tryptophan. The order of the fields is V gene, clone size, J gene, CDR3 length, D gene, CDR3 protein, CDR3 DNA. D genes are given only for firm matches. Size tells how often a clone was seen (once, few, many) or the class of an expanded clone, and some rows leave it out.

>TRBV6-1|.|TRBJ1-2|15|TRBD1
CASRDRGLTSYGYTF
TGTGCCAGCCGGGACAGGGGCCTGACATCATATGGCTACACCTTC
>TRBV5-1|.|TRBJ2-5|15|TRBD2
CASSPTSGGGETQYF
TGCGCCAGCAGCCCGACTAGCGGGGGGGGAGAGACCCAGTACTTC
>TRBV27|.|TRBJ1-4|18|TRBD1
CASTLDRAQPTTNEKLFF
TGTGCCAGCACCTTAGACAGGGCCCAGCCCACAACTAATGAAAAACTGTTTTTT
>TRBV11-2|.|TRBJ1-2|14|.
CASSTKTGQYGYTF
TGTGCCAGCAGCACAAAGACAGGTCAATATGGCTACACCTTC
>TRBV15|.|TRBJ2-5|19|TRBD2
CATSRELGTGGPRLGTQYF
TGTGCCACCAGCAGAGAGTTGGGAACGGGGGGTCCAAGATTGGGGACCCAGTACTTC
>TRBV29-1|.|TRBJ2-4|14|.
CSVVGRLAKNIQYF
TGCAGCGTTGTGGGACGGCTAGCCAAAAACATTCAGTACTTC
>TRBV25-1|.|TRBJ2-5|17|TRBD2
CASSEYWLAGGRETQYF
TGTGCCAGCAGTGAATATTGGTTGGCGGGGGGCCGGGAGACCCAGTACTTC
>TRBV28|once|TRBJ2-6|16|.
CASSLVQGSGANVLTF
TGTGCCAGCAGTCTGGTTCAGGGGTCCGGGGCCAACGTCCTGACTTTC
>TRBV9|.|TRBJ1-6|16|.
CASSVGSGSYNSPLHF
TGTGCCAGCAGCGTAGGGTCCGGCTCCTATAATTCACCCCTCCACTTT
>TRBV7-9|.|TRBJ2-1|15|.
CASSTRGLPDNEQFF
TGTGCCAGCAGCACCCGGGGCCTCCCCGACAATGAGCAGTTCTTC
>TRBV10-3|.|TRBJ2-1|15|TRBD2
CAIGLAGGSYNEQFF
TGTGCCATCGGACTAGCGGGAGGCTCCTACAATGAGCAGTTCTTC
>TRBV5-1|.|TRBJ2-1|14|TRBD2
CASATSGGLREQFF
TGCGCCAGCGCTACATCGGGGGGGCTTAGAGAGCAGTTCTTC
>TRBV6-5|.|TRBJ2-1|13|.
CASSYSIYNEQFF
TGTGCCAGCAGTTACTCGATATACAATGAGCAGTTCTTC
>TRBV2|.|TRBJ1-3|16|.
CASSEGGAVSGNTIYF
TGTGCCAGCAGTGAAGGGGGGGCCGTCTCTGGAAACACCATATATTTT
>TRBV18|few|TRBJ1-2|15|.
CASSPLPTADYGYTF
TGTGCCAGCTCACCACTCCCGACAGCGGACTATGGCTACACCTTC
>TRBV6-5|.|TRBJ1-5|12|.
CASSYRGGPQHF
TGTGCCAGCAGTTACAGGGGAGGGCCCCAGCATTTT
>TRBV10-2|.|TRBJ1-2|14|.
CASSPPEGQSGYTF
TGCGCCAGCAGTCCCCCCGAGGGGCAGAGCGGCTACACCTTC
>TRBV6-6|.|TRBJ2-6|16|.
CASSTNAPSGANVLTF
TGTGCCAGCAGTACAAATGCCCCCTCTGGGGCCAACGTCCTGACTTTC
>TRBV5-1|.|TRBJ2-1|16|TRBD2
CASSWTAGGSSNEQFF
TGCGCCAGCAGCTGGACAGCGGGGGGCTCCTCGAATGAGCAGTTCTTC